One sample yielded the 22 T cell receptor beta chains listed below, sequenced in a study of blood T cell repertoires in COVID-19. Profiling relied on immunoSEQ multiplex PCR, and the TCRdb table lists in-frame clones only, not all of them. This table has about 310,000 clones, 80% to 90% appearing once. Material: peripheral blood. These receptors all come from a man aged 50 to 59 with active or convalescent COVID-19.

The chain carries TRBV19 and TRBJ2-7; TRBD1 aligns across 9 bases. Losses at the gene ends were 6 bases for V and 5 bases for J; bases not matched to a gene: 11. The CDR3 covers 15 residues. Germline V lookup: CDR1 LNHDA, CDR2 SQIVND (reference sequence). CDR3 sequence (DNA): TGTGCCAGTAGCAGATCGGGACAGGGTAATCACGAGCAGTACTTC. Residues: CASSRSGQGNHEQYF.

The chain joins TRBV5-1 to TRBJ2-3; tentatively, D is TRBD2 (5 bases). The germline gives CDR1 SGHRS, CDR2 YFSETQ. The CDR3 consists of 16 residues. V was clipped by 5 bases and J by 0 bases, with 16 bases between them. The CDR3 bases are TGCGCCAGCAGTTTAGAAGGCCCGGGAAGCACAGATACGCAGTATTTT. This translates into CASSLEGPGSTDTQYF.

This chain connects TRBV9 to TRBJ2-1; 7 bases are shared with TRBD2. In germline, CDR1 is SGDLS, CDR2 YYNGEE. CDR3 length: 16 residues. With 9 bases clipped from V and 9 bases from J, the junction kept 21 bases outside the gene matches. The CDR3 loop reads CATSQQAAGAGSEQFF. The CDR3 bases are TGTGCCACCTCGCAGCAGGCGGCGGGAGCTGGTAGTGAGCAGTTCTTC.

V and J are TRBV9 and TRBJ2-7; D is ambiguous. Trimming shortened V by 4 bases and J by 1 base, and 15 bases separated the two germline ends. Germline V gives CDR1 SGDLS, CDR2 YYNGEE. The CDR3 totals 15 residues. The CDR3 bases are TGTGCCAGCAGCCCGAACGTCGACTCATCCTACGAGCAGTACTTC. Its protein product is CASSPNVDSSYEQYF.

CDR3 nucleotides: TGTGCCAGCAGCCAAAGACCTCTCCTAGCGGGAGGCCGCAATGAGCAGTTCTTC. Translation: CASSQRPLLAGGRNEQFF. The V gene is TRBV3-1 (or the pseudogene TRBV3-2), the J gene TRBJ2-1, with 11 bases lining up with TRBD2. J was trimmed by 6 bases and V by 2 bases; bases with no gene match: 12. Germline CDR1 and CDR2: LGHDT and YNNKEL (reference sequence). CDR3 size: 18 residues.

Of note for this clone: Other nucleotide sequences in the sample specify the same CDR3. The J gene is TRBJ1-4, the V gene TRBV6-5; no reliable D call. From germline, CDR1 is MNHEY and CDR2 SVGAGI. Trimming pared 0 bases from V and 4 bases from J, leaving 9 bases between. This CDR3 is built from 15 residues. CDR3 protein: CASSYSSGSNEKLFF. The CDR3 nucleotides are TGTGCCAGCAGTTACTCTTCAGGAAGTAATGAAAAACTGTTTTTT.

The chain combines TRBV2 with TRBJ1-5; D remains unclear. From germline, CDR1 is SNHLY and CDR2 FYNNEI. V shed 0 bases and J shed 6 bases, with 15 bases lying between them. The CDR3 has 16 residues. In DNA, the CDR3 is TGTGCCAGCAGTGAAGCGCTTCGGGGATTGGGTCAGCCCCAGCATTTT. It translates to CASSEALRGLGQPQHF.

The chain is built from TRBV7-8 and TRBJ2-2; 14 bases map to TRBD2. Trimming removed 5 bases from V and 7 bases from J; junction bases left unmatched: 9. Germline values: CDR1 SGHVS, CDR2 FQNEAQ. This CDR3 has 17 amino acids. The CDR3 loop is CASSLGTSGSLDGELFF. The CDR3 coding sequence is TGTGCCAGCAGCCTTGGGACTAGCGGGAGTCTGGACGGGGAGCTGTTTTTT.

This clone has just one count. The rearrangement uses TRBV3-1 (or the pseudogene TRBV3-2) and TRBJ2-7; 7 positions match TRBD1. The V gene's germline CDR1 is LGHDT and CDR2 YNNKEL (reference sequence). With V trimmed by 0 bases and J by 7 bases, 9 bases remained unmatched. This CDR3 spans 15 amino acids. The chain's CDR3 is CASSQDSTGSGEQYF. Here the CDR3 DNA reads TGTGCCAGCAGCCAAGACTCGACAGGGTCCGGGGAGCAGTACTTC.

The V gene is TRBV5-1, the J gene TRBJ1-4; possibly TRBD1 for D (5 bases). Per germline, CDR1 SGHRS and CDR2 YFSETQ. The length of the CDR3 is 15 residues. V was cut by 6 bases and J by 7 bases, with 19 bases left in between. The CDR3 DNA reads as TGCGCCAGCATGCGAGGGGTAGGAGGGACTGAAAAACTGTTTTTT. This codes for CASMRGVGGTEKLFF.

The rearrangement links TRBV7-8 to TRBJ2-1; 10 bases align to TRBD1. CDR1 and CDR2 from the germline V gene are SGHVS and FQNEAQ. This CDR3 contains 15 residues. The junction had 6 bases not matched to a gene; V was cut back by 4 bases and J by 6 bases. The CDR3: CASSYRDRGVNEQFF. Written as DNA, the CDR3 is TGTGCCAGCAGCTACCGGGACAGGGGAGTCAATGAGCAGTTCTTC.

This rearrangement joins TRBV6-5 to TRBJ2-2, with TRBD1 matching over 8 bases. Germline loops: CDR1 MNHEY, CDR2 SVGAGI. CDR3 length: 14 residues. The ends lost 6 bases at V and 3 bases at J; junction bases unmatched: 3. CDR3 region: CASRPDRDTGELFF. The DNA of the CDR3 is TGTGCCAGCAGACCGGACAGGGACACCGGGGAGCTGTTTTTT.

The rearrangement joins TRBV5-1 to TRBJ2-3, with 9 bases lining up with TRBD1. Germline values: CDR1 SGHRS, CDR2 YFSETQ. J gave up 4 bases and V 5 bases, and 8 bases lay outside the gene matches. This CDR3 has 15 amino acids. The CDR3 region is CASRTGTGWADTQYF. CDR3 coding DNA: TGCGCCAGCAGAACCGGGACAGGGTGGGCAGATACGCAGTATTTT.

The chain has TRBV9 and TRBJ2-7; D not resolved. The CDR3 has 15 amino acids. Trimming pared 0 bases from V and 3 bases from J, leaving 13 bases between. Germline values: CDR1 SGDLS, CDR2 YYNGEE. The CDR3 is CASSVAASSGYEQYF. Here the CDR3 DNA reads TGTGCCAGCAGCGTAGCGGCCAGTTCAGGCTACGAGCAGTACTTC. Full variable domain (rest looked up from reference TRBV9 and TRBJ2-7): DSGVTQTPKHLITATGQRVTLRCSPRSGDLSVYWYQQSLDQGLQFLIQYYNGEERAKGNILERFSAQQFPDLHSELNLSSLELGDSALYFCASSVAASSGYEQYFGPGTRLTVT.

This clone was seen only a few times. The V call is TRBV2, the J call TRBJ1-2; 10 nucleotides match TRBD1. Germline CDR1 reads SNHLY; CDR2 reads FYNNEI. The J segment lost 12 bases and the V segment lost 5 bases, leaving 3 bases of the junction unmatched. The CDR3 is made up of 11 amino acids. CDR3 sequence reads: CASSLDRGNTF. In DNA, the CDR3 is TGTGCCAGCAGTCTGGACAGGGGGAACACCTTC. Together with reference TRBV2 and TRBJ1-2, the CDR3 gives the full variable domain: EPEVTQTPSHQVTQMGQEVILRCVPISNHLYFYWYRQILGQKVEFLVSFYNNEISEKSEIFDDQFSVERPDGSNFTLKIRSTKLEDSAMYFCASSLDRGNTFGSGTRLTVV.

As to this clone: The junction differs from germline at one of its ends, possibly a read error. The V and J genes are TRBV7-7 and TRBJ2-1; 11 bases are a match to TRBD1. CDR3 length: 15 amino acids. CDR1 SSHAT and CDR2 FNYEAQ come from the germline V gene (reference sequence). The CDR3 spells CASSRGTGGVNEQFF. CDR3 DNA: TGTGCTAGCAGCAGGGGGACAGGGGGAGTCAATGAGCAGTTCTTC.

The chain recombines TRBV28 with TRBJ1-1; 7 nucleotides agree with TRBD1. The CDR3 is 16 amino acids. Germline lookup yields CDR1 MDHEN and CDR2 SYDVKM. Unmatched junction bases numbered 9, after V lost 5 bases and J lost 0 bases. The CDR3 DNA reads as TGTGCCAGCAGTCTCTCGGGCGGGACAGTGAACACTGAAGCTTTCTTT. Its protein is CASSLSGGTVNTEAFF.

The rearrangement joins TRBV12-3 or TRBV12-4 to TRBJ1-6; no definite D call. This CDR3 is 13 amino acids long. Trimming took 1 base from V and 8 from J, leaving 6 bases between them. This CDR3 reads CASSLDGDSPLHF. The CDR3 DNA is TGTGCCAGCAGTTTAGACGGGGATTCACCCCTCCACTTT.

The gene calls are TRBV4-3 and TRBJ1-4; TRBD1 matches 9 bases. The CDR3 is 14 residues long. Trimming took 4 bases from V and 8 from J; bases not matched to a gene: 5. Germline V gene sequence: CDR1 LGHNA, CDR2 YSLEER. CDR3 protein: CASSPGQGHEKLFF. The CDR3 region has the DNA TGCGCCAGCAGCCCGGGACAGGGACACGAAAAACTGTTTTTT.

The chain carries TRBV5-1 and TRBJ2-3; a weak D match, TRBD2 (7 bases). CDR1 and CDR2 from the germline V gene are SGHRS and YFSETQ. There are 17 residues in the CDR3. V was cut by 4 bases and J by 0 bases, with 18 bases left in between. CDR3 nucleotide sequence: TGCGCCAGCAGCACAGGACAGACTAGCCCCAGCACAGATACGCAGTATTTT. Translated, it gives CASSTGQTSPSTDTQYF.

The rearrangement joins TRBV29-1 to TRBJ2-7; 10 nucleotides line up with TRBD1. The V gene's germline CDR1 is SQVTM and CDR2 ANQGSEA. This CDR3 is built from 13 residues. CDR3 nucleotide sequence: TGCAGGGTTTGCCGGGACAGGGGCTACGAGCAGTACTTC. Protein sequence: CRVCRDRGYEQYF.

This chain joins TRBV5-1 and TRBJ1-3, with 7 bases lining up with TRBD1. The V gene end was trimmed by 8 bases and the J gene end by 3 bases; junction bases not matched to a gene: 11. This CDR3 contains 15 residues. Germline-derived CDR1 and CDR2 are SGHRS and YFSETQ. The CDR3 DNA follows: TGCGCCAGTCAGGAACAGACAGGGATTGGAAACACCATATATTTT. This encodes CASQEQTGIGNTIYF.